Below, 7 T cell receptor beta chains from the same sample are listed, as sequenced in a study of blood T cell repertoires in COVID-19 (dated by TCRdb to 2018 to 2020). The library relied on the immunoSEQ multiplex PCR assay. This immuneACCESS table, as held by TCRdb, lists in-frame sequences with V and J called but not all clones. Of the missing ones, under half trace to an unresolved V gene in checked studies; the others have no known cause. The sample table holds roughly 41,000 clones, of which under 85% were seen once. The ten most abundant clones make up roughly 48% of the sample. Sequenced input: peripheral blood. These receptor sequences come from a woman aged 80 or older with acute or convalescent COVID-19.

This chain connects TRBV11-3 to TRBJ1-4; D is possibly TRBD1 (5 bases). This CDR3 comprises 13 residues. Per the germline V gene, CDR1 is SGHNT and CDR2 is YENEEA. V lost 7 bases to trimming and J lost 6 bases, with 12 bases between them. CDR3: CASTSDTDEKLFF. The CDR3, as DNA: TGTGCCAGCACGTCGGACACTGATGAAAAACTGTTTTTT.

V is TRBV5-8 and J is TRBJ1-1, with unresolved D. Germline loops: CDR1 SGHTS, CDR2 YDEGEE. The ends were cut back, 7 bases at V and 3 bases at J, with 13 bases in the middle. The CDR3 length is 13 residues. The CDR3 region is CASATTAYTEAFF. Written as DNA, the CDR3 is TGTGCCAGCGCAACAACAGCTTACACTGAAGCTTTCTTT. Full variable domain (remainder filled in from reference TRBV5-8 and TRBJ1-1): EAGVTQSPTHLIKTRGQQATLRCSPISGHTSVYWYQQALGLGLQFLLWYDEGEERNRGNFPPRFSGRQFPNYSSELNVNALELEDSALYLCASATTAYTEAFFGQGTRLTVV.

The rearrangement links TRBV9 to TRBJ2-3, with 8 bases that match TRBD2. Germline V gene lookup returns CDR1 SGDLS and CDR2 YYNGEE. There are 15 residues in the CDR3. The ends lost 4 bases at V and 3 bases at J; junction bases unmatched: 7. The CDR3 sequence: CASSRRVAGTDTQYF. CDR3 nucleotide sequence: TGTGCCAGCAGCCGTCGGGTAGCGGGGACAGATACGCAGTATTTT.

About this clone: One end of the junction varies from germline; a read error may be responsible. The chain carries TRBV5-6 and TRBJ2-7; D may be TRBD2 (5 bases). The germline V gene encodes CDR1 SGHDT and CDR2 YYEEEE. This CDR3 is built from 14 residues. CDR3 in amino acids: CASSLGLLRYGQYF. CDR3 in DNA: TGTGCCAGCAGCTTGGGACTACTACGTTACGGGCAGTACTTC.

This chain joins TRBV6-1 and TRBJ1-5; no definite D call. Germline loops: CDR1 MNHNS, CDR2 SASEGT. Trimming stripped 3 bases from V and 5 bases from J, with 8 bases between. The CDR3 is 13 amino acids. The CDR3 is CASSDPQYQPQHF. CDR3 bases: TGTGCCAGCAGTGACCCCCAATATCAGCCCCAGCATTTT.

The V gene is TRBV12-3 or TRBV12-4, the J gene TRBJ1-2; D gene unclear. V lost 6 bases and J lost 4, with 12 bases in between. The CDR3 has 13 residues. The DNA for the CDR3 is TGTGCCAGCAGAGGGAGTAAAGGCTATGGCTACACCTTC. Its translation: CASRGSKGYGYTF.

The rearrangement uses TRBV15 and TRBJ1-1; D is ambiguous. Trimming stripped 1 base from V and 1 base from J, with 7 bases between. The germline CDR1 and CDR2 sequences are LNHNV and YYDKDF (reference sequence). This CDR3 contains 14 residues. CDR3 DNA: TGTGCCACCAGCAGAGGGCCACCGAACACTGAAGCTTTCTTT. Amino acids: CATSRGPPNTEAFF.